Reported below is one T cell receptor (beta chain). Its antigen is unidentified. The protocol was immunoSEQ multiplex PCR, while the TCRdb copy is restricted to in-frame clones and leaves out a portion. Of more than 100,000 clones listed, 85% to 90% were seen once; the top ten hold 6.9%. The sample originates from a study of radiotherapy plus CTLA-4 blockade in lung cancer. Focal radiation plus CTLA-4 blockade with ipilimumab was given to patients with chemo-refractory metastatic non-small-cell lung cancer. There are 13 residues in the CDR3. Looked up from germline, CDR1 is SEHNR and CDR2 is FQNEAQ (reference sequence). V lost 5 bases to trimming and J lost 4 bases, with 9 bases between them. Study-wide results and limits: TCR clones from tumors expanded in blood after radiotherapy plus ipilimumab.

The chain combines TRBV7-9 with TRBJ1-5; D unresolved. The specimen was peripheral blood, collected from a patient treated with radiotherapy plus ipilimumab. The TCR comes from a human donor with non-small cell lung cancer that progressed on radiotherapy plus ipilimumab. CDR3 DNA: TGTGCCAGCAGCCAAAACACAAATCAGCCCCAGCATTTT. Its translation is CASSQNTNQPQHF. Based on the CDR3 plus reference TRBV7-9 and TRBJ1-5, the full variable domain is DTGVSQNPRHKITKRGQNVTFRCDPISEHNRLYWYRQTLGQGPEFLTYFQNEAQLEKSRLLSDRFSAERPKGSFSTLEIQRTEQGDSAMYLCASSQNTNQPQHFGDGTRLSIL.